The 2 T cell receptor beta chains reported below all come from one sample, sequenced in a study of graft-versus-host responses after intestinal transplantation. No antigen has been identified for these receptors. Repertoires were generated with immunoSEQ multiplex PCR, while TCRdb's copy carries only in-frame clones and drops some. The data show about 100,000 clones, 87% seen once. The sequences come from unstimulated CD4+ T cells sorted from spleen or lymph node cells, collected before transplant. All receptors come from a human donor who was the organ donor for an intestinal transplant.

The chain combines TRBV18 with TRBJ1-5; D uncertain. V was trimmed by 1 base and J by 4 bases, leaving 8 bases between them. CDR3 size: 14 residues. Per germline, CDR1 KGHSH and CDR2 LQKENI. The CDR3: CASSPRIGNQPQHF. DNA for the CDR3: TGTGCCAGCTCACCACGAATAGGAAATCAGCCCCAGCATTTT.

The J gene is TRBJ1-2, the V gene TRBV18; 9 bases agree with TRBD1. The CDR3 runs 13 residues. Germline CDR1 and CDR2: KGHSH and LQKENI. The junction had 3 bases not matched to a gene; V was cut back by 3 bases and J by 7 bases. The CDR3 loop reads CASSPTGGGGYTF. Written as DNA, the CDR3 is TGTGCCAGCTCACCGACAGGGGGAGGTGGCTACACCTTC.